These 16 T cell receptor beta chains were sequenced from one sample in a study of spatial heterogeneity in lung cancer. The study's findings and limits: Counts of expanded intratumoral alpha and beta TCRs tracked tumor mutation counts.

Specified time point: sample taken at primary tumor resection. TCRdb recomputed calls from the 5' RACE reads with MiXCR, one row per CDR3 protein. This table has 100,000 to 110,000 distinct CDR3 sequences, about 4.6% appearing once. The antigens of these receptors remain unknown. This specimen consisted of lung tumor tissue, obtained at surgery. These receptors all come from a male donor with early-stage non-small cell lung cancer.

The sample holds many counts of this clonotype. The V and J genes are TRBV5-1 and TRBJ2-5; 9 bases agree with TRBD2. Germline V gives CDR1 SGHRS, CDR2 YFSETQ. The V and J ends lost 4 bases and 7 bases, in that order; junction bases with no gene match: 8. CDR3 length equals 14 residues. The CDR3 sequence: CASSLGLAMGTQYF. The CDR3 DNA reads TGCGCCAGCAGCCTGGGACTAGCCATGGGGACCCAGTACTTC.

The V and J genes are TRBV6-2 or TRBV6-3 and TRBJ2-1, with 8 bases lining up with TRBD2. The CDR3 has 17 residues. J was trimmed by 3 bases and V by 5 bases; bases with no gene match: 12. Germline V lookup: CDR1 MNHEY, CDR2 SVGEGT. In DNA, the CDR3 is TGTGCCAGCAGTCCATTTCATAGCGGGAAGTTCTACAATGAGCAGTTCTTC. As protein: CASSPFHSGKFYNEQFF.

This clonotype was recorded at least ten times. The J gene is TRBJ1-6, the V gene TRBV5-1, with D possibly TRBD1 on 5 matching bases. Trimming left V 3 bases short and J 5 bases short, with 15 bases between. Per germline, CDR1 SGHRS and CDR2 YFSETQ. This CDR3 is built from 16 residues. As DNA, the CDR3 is TGCGCCAGCAGCTACGGGGGAATGAGTGATAATTCACCCCTCCACTTT. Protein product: CASSYGGMSDNSPLHF. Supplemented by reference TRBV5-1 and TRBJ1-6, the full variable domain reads KAGVTQTPRYLIKTRGQQVTLSCSPISGHRSVSWYQQTPGQGLQFLFEYFSETQRNKGNFPGRFSGRQFSNSRSEMNVSTLELGDSALYLCASSYGGMSDNSPLHFGNGTRLTVT.

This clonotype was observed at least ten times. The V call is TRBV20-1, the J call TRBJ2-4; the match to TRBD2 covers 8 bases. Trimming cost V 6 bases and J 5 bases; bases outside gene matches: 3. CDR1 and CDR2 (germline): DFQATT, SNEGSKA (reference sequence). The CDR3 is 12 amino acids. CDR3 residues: CSAPLAENIQYF. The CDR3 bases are TGCAGTGCACCACTAGCGGAAAACATTCAGTACTTC.

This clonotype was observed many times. The CDR3 sequence is CASSEGGAEAFF. In nucleotides, the CDR3 is TGTGCCAGCAGCGAAGGGGGCGCTGAAGCTTTCTTT. The chain is built from TRBV27 and TRBJ1-1; 7 bases match TRBD1. Per germline, CDR1 MNHEY and CDR2 SMNVEV (reference sequence). This CDR3 is built from 12 residues. The V gene end was trimmed by 6 bases and the J gene end by 6 bases; junction bases not matched to a gene: 4.

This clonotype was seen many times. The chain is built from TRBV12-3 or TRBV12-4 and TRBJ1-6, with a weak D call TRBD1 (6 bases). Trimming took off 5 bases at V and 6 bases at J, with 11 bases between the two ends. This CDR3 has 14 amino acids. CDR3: CASSPRTVNSPLHF. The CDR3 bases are TGTGCCAGCAGTCCACGGACAGTTAATTCACCCCTCCACTTT.

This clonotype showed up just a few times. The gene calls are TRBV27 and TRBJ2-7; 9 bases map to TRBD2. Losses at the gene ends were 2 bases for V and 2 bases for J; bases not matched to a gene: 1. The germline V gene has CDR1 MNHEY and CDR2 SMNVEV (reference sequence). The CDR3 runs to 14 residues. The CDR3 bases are TGTGCCAGCAGTTTAGCGGGAGGGACCTACGAGCAGTACTTC. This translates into CASSLAGGTYEQYF.

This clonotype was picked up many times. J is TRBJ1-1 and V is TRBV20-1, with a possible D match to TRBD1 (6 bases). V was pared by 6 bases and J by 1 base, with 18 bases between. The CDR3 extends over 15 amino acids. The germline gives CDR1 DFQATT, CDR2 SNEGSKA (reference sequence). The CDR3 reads CSARDRRDGNTEAFF. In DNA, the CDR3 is TGCAGTGCCCGAGACAGGAGGGATGGGAACACTGAAGCTTTCTTT.

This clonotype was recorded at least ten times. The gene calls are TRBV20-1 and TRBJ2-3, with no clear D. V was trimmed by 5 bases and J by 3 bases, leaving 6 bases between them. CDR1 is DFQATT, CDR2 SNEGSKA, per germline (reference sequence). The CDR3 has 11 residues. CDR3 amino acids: CSADMTDTQYF. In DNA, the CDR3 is TGCAGTGCTGATATGACAGATACGCAGTATTTT.

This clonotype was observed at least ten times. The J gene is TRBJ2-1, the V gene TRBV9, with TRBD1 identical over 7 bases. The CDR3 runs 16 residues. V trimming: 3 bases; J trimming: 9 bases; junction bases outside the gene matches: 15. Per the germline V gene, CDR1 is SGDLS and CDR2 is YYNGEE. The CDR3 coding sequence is TGTGCCAGCAGCGAACGACAGGGAGCGTCCCTCGTTGAGCAGTTCTTC. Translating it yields CASSERQGASLVEQFF.

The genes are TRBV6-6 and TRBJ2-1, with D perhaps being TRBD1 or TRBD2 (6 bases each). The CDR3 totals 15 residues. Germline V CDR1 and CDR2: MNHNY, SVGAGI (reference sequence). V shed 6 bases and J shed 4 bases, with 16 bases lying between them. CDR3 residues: CASSSVGGPYNEQFF. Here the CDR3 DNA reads TGTGCCAGCAGCTCCGTAGGGGGGCCTTACAATGAGCAGTTCTTC.

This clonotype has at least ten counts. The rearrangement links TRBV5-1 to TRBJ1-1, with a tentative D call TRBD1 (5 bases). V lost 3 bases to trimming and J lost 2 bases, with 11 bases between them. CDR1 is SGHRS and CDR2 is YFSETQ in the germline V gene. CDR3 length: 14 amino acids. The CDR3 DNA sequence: TGCGCCAGCAGCTCGGACACGGCCAACACTGAAGCTTTCTTT. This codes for CASSSDTANTEAFF.

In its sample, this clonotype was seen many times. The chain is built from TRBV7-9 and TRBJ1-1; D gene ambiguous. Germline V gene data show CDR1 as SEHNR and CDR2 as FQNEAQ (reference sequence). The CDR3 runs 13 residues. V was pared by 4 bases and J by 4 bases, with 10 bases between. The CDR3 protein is CASSWGGSTEAFF. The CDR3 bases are TGTGCCAGCAGCTGGGGAGGTAGCACTGAAGCTTTCTTT.

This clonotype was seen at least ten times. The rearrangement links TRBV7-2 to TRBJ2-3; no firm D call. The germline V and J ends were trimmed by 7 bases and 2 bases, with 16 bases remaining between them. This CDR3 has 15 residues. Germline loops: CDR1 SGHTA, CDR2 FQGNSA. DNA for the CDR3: TGTGCCAGCACCCCAATGACTCAAGACACAGATACGCAGTATTTT. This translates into CASTPMTQDTDTQYF.

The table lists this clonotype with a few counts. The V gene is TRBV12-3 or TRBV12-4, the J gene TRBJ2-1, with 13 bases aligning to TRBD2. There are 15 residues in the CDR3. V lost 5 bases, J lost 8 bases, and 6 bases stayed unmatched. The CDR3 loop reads CASSGLAGVEDEQFF. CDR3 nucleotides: TGTGCCAGCAGTGGACTAGCGGGAGTTGAGGATGAGCAGTTCTTC.

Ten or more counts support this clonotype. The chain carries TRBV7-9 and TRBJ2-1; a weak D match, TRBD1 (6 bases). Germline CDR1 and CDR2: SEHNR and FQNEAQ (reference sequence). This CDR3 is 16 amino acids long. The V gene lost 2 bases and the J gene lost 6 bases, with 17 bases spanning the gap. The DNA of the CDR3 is TGTGCCAGCAGCTTACTCCCAACAGGGAATCGCAATGAGCAGTTCTTC. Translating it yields CASSLLPTGNRNEQFF.